These 28 T cell receptor beta chains share one sample of origin, sequenced in a study of T cell responses to AZD1222 COVID-19 vaccine. Libraries were prepared by immunoSEQ multiplex PCR; TCRdb keeps only in-frame clonotypes and omits some of them. Of 84,000 or so clones listed, around nine tenths are singletons. The sequenced sample was peripheral blood, obtained on day 0 of AZD1222 vaccination. Receptor source: an adult in good health.

The CDR3 sequence is CASTLTGSALISPLHF. The CDR3 region has the DNA TGTGCCAGCACCCTGACAGGGTCGGCCCTTATTTCACCCCTCCACTTT. The chain links TRBV3-1 (or the pseudogene TRBV3-2) to TRBJ1-6, with TRBD1 matching over 7 bases. The V gene end was trimmed by 7 bases and the J gene end by 9 bases; junction bases not matched to a gene: 15. The CDR3 spans 16 residues. Per the germline V gene, CDR1 is LGHDT and CDR2 is YNNKEL (reference sequence).

This chain connects TRBV6-1 to TRBJ2-1, with TRBD2 matching over 9 bases. Losses at the gene ends were 1 base for V and 7 bases for J; bases not matched to a gene: 5. The CDR3 runs to 15 residues. Germline V CDR1 and CDR2: MNHNS, SASEGT. The CDR3 loop reads CASSEEAGGPNEQFF. DNA of the CDR3: TGTGCCAGCAGTGAAGAGGCGGGAGGGCCTAATGAGCAGTTCTTC.

CDR3 loop: CASSWGQGASYEQYF. In DNA form, the CDR3 reads TGTGCCAGCTCATGGGGACAGGGGGCCTCCTACGAGCAGTACTTC. V is TRBV18 and J is TRBJ2-7; 12 bases agree with TRBD1. CDR1 KGHSH and CDR2 LQKENI come from the germline V gene. V shed 5 bases, J shed 0 bases, and the junction held 2 bases outside the gene matches. The CDR3 covers 15 residues.

J is TRBJ1-4 and V is TRBV4-2; 9 bases align to TRBD1. The V and J ends lost 1 base and 8 bases, in that order; junction bases with no gene match: 2. This CDR3 spans 14 amino acids. Germline values: CDR1 LGHNA, CDR2 YNFKEQ. This CDR3 is CASSQVGQGEKLFF. As DNA, the CDR3 is TGTGCCAGCAGCCAAGTGGGACAGGGAGAAAAACTGTTTTTT.

Here the CDR3 DNA reads TGTGCCAGTAGTATTGATCTTCGCGGAAGCCTTGGAAACACCATATATTTT. Its protein product is CASSIDLRGSLGNTIYF. The genes are TRBV19 and TRBJ1-3, with D unclear. Germline CDR1 LNHDA, CDR2 SQIVND (reference sequence). The CDR3 runs to 17 residues. Trimming stripped 3 bases from V and 3 bases from J, with 18 bases between.

The chain has TRBV4-1 and TRBJ2-7; D is perhaps TRBD2 (6 bases). The CDR3 covers 15 residues. From germline, CDR1 is MGHRA and CDR2 YSYEKL. V was pared by 1 base and J by 5 bases, with 15 bases between. The CDR3 region is CASSQGKGREDEQYF. CDR3 DNA: TGCGCCAGCAGCCAAGGAAAGGGCAGGGAGGACGAGCAGTACTTC.

The chain couples TRBV9 to TRBJ1-1; unclear D gene. The CDR3 covers 13 residues. The germline gives CDR1 SGDLS, CDR2 YYNGEE. V was shortened by 0 bases and J by 4 bases, with 7 bases between the two germline ends. CDR3 protein: CASSVALSTEAFF. CDR3 bases: TGTGCCAGCAGCGTAGCTTTATCCACTGAAGCTTTCTTT.

The chain carries TRBV6-1 and TRBJ2-7; D possibly corresponds to TRBD2 (5 bases). This CDR3 has 13 amino acids. Trimming pared 3 bases from V and 5 bases from J, leaving 11 bases between. Germline V lookup: CDR1 MNHNS, CDR2 SASEGT. The CDR3 spells CASSDLLGDEQYF. CDR3 DNA sequence: TGTGCCAGCAGTGACCTTCTCGGGGACGAGCAGTACTTC.

Of note for this clone: The sample holds other DNA sequences that translate to the same CDR3. The genes are TRBV5-1 and TRBJ1-1; the match to TRBD1 covers 7 bases. The junction had 6 bases not matched to a gene; V was cut back by 4 bases and J by 0 bases. Germline CDR1 and CDR2: SGHRS and YFSETQ. The CDR3 covers 15 residues. For the CDR3, the DNA is TGCGCCAGCAGCCTTGACAGGGCCTTGAACACTGAAGCTTTCTTT. It yields the protein CASSLDRALNTEAFF.

This clone was detected only a few times. This chain connects TRBV11-2 to TRBJ1-2; tentatively, D is TRBD1 (5 bases). The CDR3 has 14 amino acids. Trimming cost V 7 bases and J 7 bases, with 19 bases left between them. Per the germline V gene, CDR1 is SGHAT and CDR2 is FQNNGV. The CDR3, as DNA: TGTGCCAGCACCGTTGGGGGAGAGGGAAGTGGCTACACCTTC. As protein: CASTVGGEGSGYTF.

The CDR3, as DNA: TGTGCCAGCAGTTTGCTAGCGGGAGGGGGGAACACCGGGGAGCTGTTTTTT. Protein sequence: CASSLLAGGGNTGELFF. This chain links TRBV27 with TRBJ2-2, with 12 bases identical to TRBD2. The CDR3 has 17 residues. The V segment lost 3 bases and the J segment 1 base; nucleotides outside the gene matches: 3. CDR1 MNHEY and CDR2 SMNVEV come from the germline V gene (reference sequence).

The genes are TRBV14 and TRBJ2-2, with unresolved D. Trimming removed 1 base from V and 5 bases from J, with 11 bases in between. CDR1 and CDR2 (germline): SGHDN, FVKESK. CDR3 size: 15 residues. CDR3: CASSQVNLRTGELFF. The CDR3 bases are TGTGCCAGCAGCCAAGTTAACCTTCGGACCGGGGAGCTGTTTTTT. Looking up the rest from reference TRBV14 and TRBJ2-2 gives the full variable domain: EAGVTQFPSHSVIEKGQTVTLRCDPISGHDNLYWYRRVMGKEIKFLLHFVKESKQDESGMPNNRFLAERTGGTYSTLKVQPAELEDSGVYFCASSQVNLRTGELFFGEGSRLTVL.

The chain uses TRBV29-1 and TRBJ1-1; tentative D call: TRBD1 (6 bases). The germline CDR1 and CDR2 sequences are SQVTM and ANQGSEA. V lost 3 bases and J lost 1, with 12 bases in between. CDR3 length equals 14 residues. CDR3 sequence (DNA): TGCAGCGTTGAGGGCAGGGGACCGAACACTGAAGCTTTCTTT. It yields the protein CSVEGRGPNTEAFF.

V gene TRBV30 combines with J gene TRBJ2-2; D possibly uses TRBD1 or TRBD2 (6 bases each). The CDR3 contains 15 residues. Trimming removed 7 bases at V and 10 bases at J, with 25 bases between. Per germline, CDR1 GTSNPN and CDR2 SVGIG (reference sequence). In DNA form, the CDR3 reads TGTGCCTCCCAGAGGGGGTTCCAAAGGGAGGAGGAGCTGTTTTTT. It yields the protein CASQRGFQREEELFF.

V is TRBV7-2 and J is TRBJ1-1, with a tentative D call TRBD1 (5 bases). This CDR3 is 14 amino acids long. Germline lookup yields CDR1 SGHTA and CDR2 FQGNSA. V was pared by 2 bases and J by 4 bases, with 11 bases between. The CDR3: CASSLSGDGTEAFF. DNA of the CDR3: TGTGCCAGCAGCTTATCGGGGGACGGCACTGAAGCTTTCTTT.

The genes are TRBV7-9 and TRBJ2-1; D unclear. V gave up 3 bases and J gave up 4 bases, with 13 bases separating them. The germline gives CDR1 SEHNR, CDR2 FQNEAQ (reference sequence). The CDR3 extends over 15 amino acids. In DNA, the CDR3 is TGTGCCAGCAGCTTCGGGCCGCAGAATTACAATGAGCAGTTCTTC. Translation gives CASSFGPQNYNEQFF. The whole variable domain, remainder taken from reference TRBV7-9 and TRBJ2-1, is DTGVSQNPRHKITKRGQNVTFRCDPISEHNRLYWYRQTLGQGPEFLTYFQNEAQLEKSRLLSDRFSAERPKGSFSTLEIQRTEQGDSAMYLCASSFGPQNYNEQFFGPGTRLTVL.

This clone was recorded once. V usage is TRBV5-4 and J usage is TRBJ1-1; 10 bases align to TRBD1. V trimming: 4 bases; J trimming: 4 bases; junction bases outside the gene matches: 10. The CDR3 loop spans 16 amino acids. Germline assignment: CDR1 SGHNT and CDR2 YYREEE (reference sequence). In DNA form, the CDR3 reads TGTGCCAGCAGCCCCTCAGGACAGGGGGTAGGCACTGAAGCTTTCTTT. Encoded protein: CASSPSGQGVGTEAFF. Full variable domain (missing parts from reference TRBV5-4 and TRBJ1-1): ETGVTQSPTHLIKTRGQQVTLRCSSQSGHNTVSWYQQALGQGPQFIFQYYREEENGRGNFPPRFSGLQFPNYSSELNVNALELDDSALYLCASSPSGQGVGTEAFFGQGTRLTVV.

This clone was counted once. Since no conserved phenylalanine or tryptophan closes the CDR3, a read error is the likely cause. The V and J genes are TRBV18 and TRBJ1-6; D may be TRBD1 (6 bases). The germline V and J ends were trimmed by 5 bases and 4 bases, with 15 bases remaining between them. From germline, CDR1 is KGHSH and CDR2 LQKENI. The CDR3 contains 16 residues. This chain's CDR3 is CASSLHRDTYNSPLHL. The DNA for the CDR3 is TGTGCCAGCTCATTACACCGGGACACTTATAATTCACCCCTCCACCTT.

The chain combines TRBV12-3 or TRBV12-4 with TRBJ2-1; 7 bases align to TRBD1. V lost 6 bases and J lost 9; bases outside the gene matches: 8. The CDR3 extends over 13 amino acids. The CDR3 spells CASSLLTGVEQFF. Written as DNA, the CDR3 is TGTGCCAGCAGCCTCCTTACAGGGGTTGAGCAGTTCTTC.

The CDR3 sequence is CASSNGRQWTEAFF. For the CDR3, the DNA is TGTGCCAGCTCAAATGGACGGCAGTGGACTGAAGCTTTCTTT. The chain combines TRBV18 with TRBJ1-1; D remains ambiguous. CDR3 length: 14 residues. Germline V gene sequence: CDR1 KGHSH, CDR2 LQKENI. The V end lost 5 bases, the J end lost 5 bases, and 15 bases lay between the germline ends.

This chain connects TRBV6-5 to TRBJ1-3, with a possible D match to TRBD1 (6 bases). Germline loops: CDR1 MNHEY, CDR2 SVGAGI. This CDR3 is built from 12 residues. The V end lost 8 bases, the J end lost 7 bases, and 12 bases lay between the germline ends. CDR3 coding DNA: TGTGCCAGCGGGGGGCTCGATAACACCATATATTTT. This codes for CASGGLDNTIYF.

The chain uses TRBV5-1 and TRBJ2-2; D uncertain. The V end lost 3 bases, the J end lost 0 bases, and 15 bases lay between the germline ends. Germline lookup yields CDR1 SGHRS and CDR2 YFSETQ. This CDR3 has 17 amino acids. The CDR3, as DNA: TGCGCCAGCAGCTACTACTGGACCCGTCCGAACACCGGGGAGCTGTTTTTT. Its protein product is CASSYYWTRPNTGELFF.

The V gene is TRBV5-1, the J gene TRBJ2-1; TRBD2 matches 9 bases. The CDR3 is 15 residues long. V shed 0 bases, J shed 7 bases, and the junction held 5 bases outside the gene matches. The V gene's germline CDR1 is SGHRS and CDR2 YFSETQ. DNA for the CDR3: TGCGCCAGCAGCTTGGAAGCTAGCGGGACGAATGAGCAGTTCTTC. Protein sequence: CASSLEASGTNEQFF.

V gene TRBV19 combines with J gene TRBJ2-1; D is unresolved. The CDR3 is 16 amino acids. Germline CDR1 and CDR2: LNHDA and SQIVND (reference sequence). V lost 6 bases and J lost 0, with 15 bases in between. The CDR3 is CASSKGIASSYNEQFF. CDR3 nucleotides: TGTGCCAGTAGCAAGGGAATAGCAAGCTCCTACAATGAGCAGTTCTTC.

The chain has TRBV30 and TRBJ2-3; 12 nucleotides line up with TRBD2. Germline V gives CDR1 GTSNPN, CDR2 SVGIG (reference sequence). The CDR3 has 16 amino acids. The junction had 8 bases not matched to a gene; V was cut back by 1 base and J by 6 bases. CDR3 protein: CAWSGRLAGALDTQYF. Here the CDR3 DNA reads TGTGCCTGGAGTGGCAGACTAGCGGGAGCCTTGGATACGCAGTATTTT.

As concerns this clone: At the DNA level, this CDR3 is encoded by other sequences in the same sample as well. This chain links TRBV7-3 with TRBJ1-1; no clear D gene. CDR3 length: 13 residues. With 3 bases removed from V and 2 bases from J, the gap between germline ends came to 7 bases. Per germline, CDR1 SGHTA and CDR2 FQGTGA. This chain's CDR3 is CASSLQENTEAFF. The DNA of the CDR3 is TGTGCCAGCAGCTTGCAGGAAAACACTGAAGCTTTCTTT.

The V gene is TRBV7-6, the J gene TRBJ1-3; D gene unclear. CDR1 and CDR2 from the germline V gene are SGHVS and FNYEAQ. There are 13 residues in the CDR3. V lost 8 bases and J 0 bases, leaving 8 bases between the germline ends. The CDR3 sequence is CASGVSSGNTIYF. The CDR3 coding sequence is TGTGCCAGCGGTGTTAGCTCTGGAAACACCATATATTTT.

The CDR3 DNA sequence: TGTGCCAGCAGCTTATCGCAGGCCCAAGAGACCCAGTACTTC. Residues: CASSLSQAQETQYF. J is TRBJ2-5 and V is TRBV11-2; D gene ambiguous. This CDR3 contains 14 residues. Trimming stripped 2 bases from V and 1 base from J, with 8 bases between. CDR1 is SGHAT, CDR2 FQNNGV, per germline.